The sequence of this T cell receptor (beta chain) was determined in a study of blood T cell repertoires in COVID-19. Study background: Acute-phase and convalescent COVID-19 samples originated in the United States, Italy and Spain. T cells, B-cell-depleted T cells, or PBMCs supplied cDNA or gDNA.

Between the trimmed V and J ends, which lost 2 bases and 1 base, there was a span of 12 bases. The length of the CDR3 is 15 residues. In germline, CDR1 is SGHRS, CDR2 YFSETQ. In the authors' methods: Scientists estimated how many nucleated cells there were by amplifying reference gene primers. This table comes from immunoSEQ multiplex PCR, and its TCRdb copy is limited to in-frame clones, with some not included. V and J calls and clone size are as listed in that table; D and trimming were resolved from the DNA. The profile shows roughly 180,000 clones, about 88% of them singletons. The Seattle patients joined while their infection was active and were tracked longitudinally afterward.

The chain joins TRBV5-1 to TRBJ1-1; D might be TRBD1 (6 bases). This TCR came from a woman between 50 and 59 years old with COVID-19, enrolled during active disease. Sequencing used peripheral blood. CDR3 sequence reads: CASSLPTGSNTEAFF. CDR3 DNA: TGCGCCAGCAGCTTACCAACAGGGTCGAACACTGAAGCTTTCTTT.